This T cell receptor beta chain came from a study of blood T cell repertoires in COVID-19 (dated by TCRdb to 2018 to 2020). Background for the entire study: The collaborator samples originated in the United States, Italy and Spain and spanned the acute and convalescent phases of COVID-19. The prospective study material was composed of cDNA or gDNA derived from T cells, B-cell-depleted T cells, or PBMCs. Deeply sampled blood TCRbeta repertoires from subjects exposed to, actively infected with, or recovered from COVID-19 were included in the dataset. The repertoires were released in a freely available public database meant as a resource for research on the immune response to SARS-CoV-2. Samples came from the ongoing ImmuneRACE study (first 160 participants) plus 1,254 subjects from 6 global collaborators. Sample metadata almost always included a de-identified subject ID, COVID-19 status, age in years and sex. HLA class I and class II types, where available, came from metadata supplied by the sample provider rather than from assay-based typing. Broad study findings and their caveats: The amount of clinical and demographic metadata varied by source and participant and was provided uncurated.

The immunoSEQ Assay, a bias-controlled multiplex PCR, was used to amplify TCRbeta CDR3 regions from genomic DNA. Turning to the authors' computational methods: Within the assay, amplification of reference gene primers was used to estimate how many nucleated cells each sample contained. To quantify the absolute abundance of each unique TCRbeta CDR3 rearrangement, sequence reads were collapsed and filtered. For each sample, productive Simpson clonality was calculated as the square root of Simpson's diversity index over productive rearrangements. TCRdb provides this immuneACCESS table in a form limited to in-frame rearrangements. Some clones are lacking; in checked studies, under half of them reflect an unresolved V gene, and why the rest are absent is not known. The D gene and trimming were derived from the DNA, and the V and J assignments and clone size from that table. This sample is represented by approximately 200,000 clones; roughly 94% of them were singletons. Of the sample, 0.76% is held by the ten largest clones.

In the case of this clone: Which antigen it targets is not known. The input lacks base qualities; no much larger clone sits a single base away.

The CDR3 runs 14 amino acids, cysteine and phenylalanine included. The retained sequence is limited to the CDR3, 42 bases, with the frame set at the first base. Trimmed from V: 10 bases; trimmed from J: 4 bases; junction bases lacking a gene match: 9. From the germline V gene (reference sequence), CDR1 is LNHDA and CDR2 is SQIVND. In Seattle, one collaborating source enrolled patients while the infection was active and tracked those patients longitudinally over the course of disease. The collaborating institutions used their own protocols to collect whole blood in K2EDTA tubes. For TCRbeta analysis, collaborators shipped samples as frozen whole blood, isolated PBMCs, or DNA extracted from either of those sample types.

The sample taken for sequencing was peripheral blood. The V and J segments used are TRBV19 and TRBJ1-5, with 8 middle bases fitting TRBD1. The source is a man between 25 and 39 years old with COVID-19, enrolled during active disease. The sequence in DNA is TGTGCCACAGACACAGGGGGTGGTAATCAGCCCCAGCATTTT. Translated, this is CATDTGGGNQPQHF.